Each of the 27 T cell receptor beta chains below was sequenced from the same sample in a study of Tregs in tolerant kidney transplant recipients. Libraries were prepared by immunoSEQ multiplex PCR; TCRdb keeps only in-frame clonotypes and omits some of them. Among around 16,000 clones listed, about 92% were seen once. Sequences were obtained from CD8+ T cells from blood. Every receptor here comes from a human donor in good health.

This clone has a single count. The genes are TRBV6-5 and TRBJ1-1; D may be TRBD1 (6 bases). This CDR3 comprises 15 residues. The germline CDR1 and CDR2 sequences are MNHEY and SVGAGI. The V gene lost 5 bases and the J gene lost 3 bases, with 16 bases spanning the gap. The CDR3 sequence is CASSPSGVLHTEAFF. The DNA of the CDR3 is TGTGCCAGCAGTCCGTCAGGGGTTTTGCACACTGAAGCTTTCTTT.

This rearrangement joins TRBV9 to TRBJ1-1, with a tentative D call TRBD1 (6 bases). V was cut by 0 bases and J by 5 bases, with 8 bases left in between. Germline V lookup: CDR1 SGDLS, CDR2 YYNGEE. The CDR3 runs 13 residues. CDR3 DNA: TGTGCCAGCAGCGTAGCGGGGGCTACTGAAGCTTTCTTT. Amino acids: CASSVAGATEAFF.

This rearrangement joins TRBV19 to TRBJ2-3, with D perhaps matching TRBD1 (7 bases). CDR1 LNHDA and CDR2 SQIVND come from the germline V gene (reference sequence). The CDR3 has 14 amino acids. V gave up 8 bases and J gave up 1 base, with 13 bases separating them. The CDR3 sequence is CASEDREGTDTQYF. The CDR3 coding sequence is TGTGCCAGTGAAGACAGGGAGGGCACAGATACGCAGTATTTT.

In this sample, this clone turned up once. The chain recombines TRBV7-3 with TRBJ2-7, with 7 bases fitting TRBD1. CDR1 and CDR2 from the germline V gene are SGHTA and FQGTGA. The CDR3 consists of 14 residues. V dropped 2 bases and J dropped 5; count of bases not matched to a gene: 6. CDR3 sequence: CASSLGAGGHEQYF. CDR3 nucleotide sequence: TGTGCCAGCAGCTTAGGGGCAGGGGGACACGAGCAGTACTTC.

The rearrangement uses TRBV9 and TRBJ1-3, with unresolved D. The germline V gene encodes CDR1 SGDLS and CDR2 YYNGEE. The CDR3 sequence is 13 residues long. Deletions cut 2 bases from V and 3 bases from J, with 6 bases between. The CDR3 is CASSVGYGNTIYF. DNA for the CDR3: TGTGCCAGCAGCGTGGGTTATGGAAACACCATATATTTT.

J is TRBJ2-1 and V is TRBV4-1; weak D call: TRBD1 (6 bases). V was shortened by 2 bases and J by 8 bases, with 13 bases between the two germline ends. In germline, CDR1 is MGHRA, CDR2 YSYEKL. This CDR3 spans 14 amino acids. The CDR3 DNA is TGCGCCAGCAGCCAATCATCCAGGGGTGATGAGCAGTTCTTC. This encodes CASSQSSRGDEQFF.

Note on this clone: Given a far larger clone just one base away, this is likely a sequencing read error. The CDR3 DNA reads TGTGCCAGCAGGGCTGGCGGGAGGGGAGGGTCGGAGCAGTTCTTC. Translating it yields CASRAGGRGGSEQFF. The genes are TRBV6-4 and TRBJ2-1; 9 bases agree with TRBD2. Trimming cost V 6 bases and J 10 bases; bases outside gene matches: 13. Germline lookup yields CDR1 MRHNA and CDR2 SNTAGT. CDR3 length: 15 residues.

The chain joins TRBV27 to TRBJ1-2, with 7 bases identical to TRBD1. CDR3 length equals 15 residues. The germline V gene encodes CDR1 MNHEY and CDR2 SMNVEV (reference sequence). V dropped 4 bases and J dropped 7; count of bases not matched to a gene: 12. CDR3 sequence (DNA): TGTGCCAGCAGTTATCAACAGGGGTCTGTTGGTGGCTACACCTTC. Its translation: CASSYQQGSVGGYTF.

V usage is TRBV6-6 and J usage is TRBJ2-3; a weak D match, TRBD1 (6 bases). V was pared by 0 bases and J by 5 bases, with 6 bases between. The CDR3 loop spans 13 amino acids. CDR1 and CDR2 (germline): MNHNY, SVGAGI (reference sequence). This CDR3 is CASSYSGGDTQYF. In nucleotides, the CDR3 is TGTGCCAGCAGTTACTCAGGGGGAGATACGCAGTATTTT.

The gene calls are TRBV2 and TRBJ2-7; D gene ambiguous. Germline values: CDR1 SNHLY, CDR2 FYNNEI. The CDR3 has 10 residues. V was trimmed by 5 bases and J by 3 bases, leaving 2 bases between them. CDR3 region: CASSFYEQYF. As DNA, the CDR3 is TGTGCCAGCAGTTTCTACGAGCAGTACTTC.

This chain joins TRBV27 and TRBJ2-1; 8 positions agree with TRBD2. The V and J ends lost 5 bases and 4 bases, in that order; junction bases with no gene match: 7. This CDR3 region has 15 residues. The germline gives CDR1 MNHEY, CDR2 SMNVEV (reference sequence). This chain's CDR3 is CASSVLAEAYNEQFF. The CDR3 nucleotides read TGTGCCAGCAGTGTACTAGCGGAAGCTTACAATGAGCAGTTCTTC.

The chain uses TRBV5-6 and TRBJ2-4, with D perhaps assigned TRBD1 or TRBD2 (5 bases each). Per germline, CDR1 SGHDT and CDR2 YYEEEE. The V gene lost 0 bases and the J gene lost 1 base, with 14 bases spanning the gap. The CDR3 runs to 17 residues. In nucleotides, the CDR3 is TGTGCCAGCAGCTTGGGTCCCGGGGCCCTCGCCAAAAACATTCAGTACTTC. Translated: CASSLGPGALAKNIQYF.

For the CDR3, the DNA is TGTGCCTGGAATCCAATGACAGGCCTAGGGGTAGCTTTCTTT. It encodes CAWNPMTGLGVAFF. The chain links TRBV30 to TRBJ1-1; a weak D match, TRBD1 (6 bases). This CDR3 is built from 14 residues. CDR1 is GTSNPN, CDR2 SVGIG, per germline (reference sequence). V was clipped by 4 bases and J by 10 bases, with 22 bases between them. The entire variable domain, with the rest obtained from reference TRBV30 and TRBJ1-1, is as follows: SQTIHQWPATLVQPVGSPLSLECTVEGTSNPNLYWYRQAAGRGLQLLFYSVGIGQISSEVPQNLSASRPQDRQFILSSKKLLLSDSGFYLCAWNPMTGLGVAFFGQGTRLTVV.

The chain links TRBV7-9 to TRBJ1-4; tentative D call: TRBD1 (6 bases). Trimming stripped 2 bases from V and 8 bases from J, with 15 bases between. The germline V gene has CDR1 SEHNR and CDR2 FQNEAQ (reference sequence). The CDR3 sequence is 15 residues long. This CDR3 reads CASSLKGRGTEKLFF. The CDR3 DNA is TGTGCCAGCAGCTTAAAGGGCAGGGGAACCGAAAAACTGTTTTTT.

The V gene is TRBV7-9, the J gene TRBJ2-5; no reliable D call. The last part of the DNA fits TRBJ2-7 better; the J call may be wrong. Germline CDR1 and CDR2: SEHNR and FQNEAQ (reference sequence). This CDR3 comprises 12 residues. The CDR3 loop reads CASSFTEAEQYF. DNA of the CDR3: TGTGCCAGCAGCTTTACCGAAGCCGAGCAGTACTTC.

The gene calls are TRBV30 and TRBJ2-7; D is uncertain. Per germline, CDR1 GTSNPN and CDR2 SVGIG (reference sequence). The CDR3 is made up of 12 amino acids. V gave up 5 bases and J gave up 6 bases, with 14 bases separating them. The DNA for the CDR3 is TGTGCCTGGTCGATGGTAAACACCGAGCAGTACTTC. Its protein product is CAWSMVNTEQYF.

CDR3 sequence (DNA): TGTGCCAGCAGTTTTTCGATTCTAGAGACCCAGTACTTC. Translation: CASSFSILETQYF. The chain combines TRBV6-5 with TRBJ2-5; no definite D call. Trimming stripped 4 bases from V and 4 bases from J, with 10 bases between. CDR3 length equals 13 residues. Germline CDR1 is MNHEY and CDR2 is SVGAGI.

This sequence joins TRBV19 and TRBJ2-2, with a possible D match to TRBD2 (6 bases). Trimming left V 6 bases short and J 1 base short, with 18 bases between. Germline CDR1 is LNHDA and CDR2 is SQIVND (reference sequence). This CDR3 is built from 17 residues. The CDR3 protein is CASRAQGWEENTGELFF. The DNA of the CDR3 is TGTGCCAGTAGGGCCCAAGGTTGGGAGGAGAACACCGGGGAGCTGTTTTTT.

The chain uses TRBV5-5 and TRBJ2-1, with TRBD2 as a possible D gene (6 bases). V lost 0 bases to trimming and J lost 1 base, with 14 bases between them. The CDR3 sequence is 17 residues long. In germline, CDR1 is SGHKS, CDR2 YYEKEE (reference sequence). CDR3 sequence reads: CASSLVSGTFSYNEQFF. The CDR3 nucleotides are TGTGCCAGCAGCTTGGTTTCCGGGACTTTTTCCTACAATGAGCAGTTCTTC.

The chain employs TRBV27 and TRBJ2-1, with D tentatively TRBD2 (6 bases). Trimming removed 4 bases from V and 0 bases from J, with 13 bases in between. CDR1 and CDR2 from the germline V gene are MNHEY and SMNVEV (reference sequence). The CDR3 consists of 16 residues. As DNA, the CDR3 is TGTGCCAGCAGTTCTTTGGGAGGCGGCTCCTACAATGAGCAGTTCTTC. As protein: CASSSLGGGSYNEQFF.

The CDR3: CASSFHLRVGEQYF. CDR3 sequence (DNA): TGTGCCAGCAGCTTCCACCTCAGGGTGGGCGAGCAGTACTTC. V gene TRBV7-6 combines with J gene TRBJ2-7; a possible D gene is TRBD1 (5 bases). Germline V gene sequence: CDR1 SGHVS, CDR2 FNYEAQ. Trimming shortened V by 3 bases and J by 6 bases, and 15 bases separated the two germline ends. This CDR3 has 14 amino acids.

This rearrangement joins TRBV5-1 to TRBJ2-7; tentative D call: TRBD2 (7 bases). The CDR3 sequence is 20 residues long. Per the germline V gene, CDR1 is SGHRS and CDR2 is YFSETQ. Trimming pared 4 bases from V and 2 bases from J, leaving 31 bases between. DNA for the CDR3: TGCGCCAGCAGCCTAAAGACAGGCGGCTTGAAGCGGGAATTAACCTACGAGCAGTACTTC. It codes for CASSLKTGGLKRELTYEQYF.

J is TRBJ1-1 and V is TRBV27; the D is unclear. V lost 0 bases, J lost 3 bases, and 14 bases lay in between. The germline CDR1 and CDR2 sequences are MNHEY and SMNVEV (reference sequence). This CDR3 has 16 residues. CDR3 nucleotide sequence: TGTGCCAGCAGTTTATCCCCACCGGGGTACGACACTGAAGCTTTCTTT. Amino acids: CASSLSPPGYDTEAFF.

The chain uses TRBV15 and TRBJ2-5; no clear D. The length of the CDR3 is 16 residues. V shed 5 bases and J shed 2 bases, with 18 bases lying between them. CDR1 LNHNV and CDR2 YYDKDF come from the germline V gene (reference sequence). The CDR3 nucleotides are TGTGCCACCAGCCTTACCTCGGACGATGGGCAAGAGACCCAGTACTTC. As protein: CATSLTSDDGQETQYF.

J is TRBJ2-7 and V is TRBV6-5, with D unclear. With 2 bases removed from V and 4 bases from J, the gap between germline ends came to 9 bases. The CDR3 extends over 13 amino acids. Germline CDR1 is MNHEY and CDR2 is SVGAGI. CDR3 DNA sequence: TGTGCCAGCAGTTACGGCCAGACTTACGAGCAGTACTTC. Translated: CASSYGQTYEQYF.

This clone has a single count. V and J are TRBV29-1 and TRBJ2-2, with D possibly matching TRBD1 (5 bases). This CDR3 is 14 amino acids long. V was pared by 3 bases and J by 4 bases, with 12 bases between. The germline CDR1 and CDR2 sequences are SQVTM and ANQGSEA. The CDR3 region is CSVDGQGSTGELFF. The DNA for the CDR3 is TGCAGCGTTGATGGCCAGGGTAGCACCGGGGAGCTGTTTTTT.

The gene calls are TRBV7-2 and TRBJ2-5; D is undetermined. CDR3 length equals 16 residues. CDR1 SGHTA and CDR2 FQGNSA come from the germline V gene. Trimming pared 2 bases from V and 7 bases from J, leaving 20 bases between. The CDR3 region is CASSLFPRLDVVTQYF. CDR3 coding DNA: TGTGCCAGCAGCTTATTTCCCAGGTTGGACGTCGTGACCCAGTACTTC. The full variable domain, its missing parts supplied by reference TRBV7-2 and TRBJ2-5, is GAGVSQSPSNKVTEKGKDVELRCDPISGHTALYWYRQSLGQGLEFLIYFQGNSAPDKSGLPSDRFSAERTGGSVSTLTIQRTQQEDSAVYLCASSLFPRLDVVTQYFGPGTRLLVL.